This TCR beta chain was sequenced in a study of T cells after yellow fever vaccination (dated by TCRdb to between 2017 and 2020). Broadly, across the study: The SMART-Seq v4 Ultra Low Input RNA kit was used to prepare libraries from fractions with low cell numbers. Two healthy male donors, one aged 18 to 30 and one aged 30 to 39 years, were included in the cohort. To follow T-cell clones before and after both primary and booster YFV17D yellow fever vaccination, bulk TCR alpha and beta repertoires underwent longitudinal sequencing. Bulk PBMC replicates and cell subsets were isolated from blood drawn at multiple timepoints before and after both primary and secondary immunization. Results the study describes overall, beyond this receptor: A small fraction of clonotypes showed up in both the CD4 and CD8 compartments, probably as a result of convergent recombination. Most clones expanded after primary vaccination (96% of CD4 and 88% of CD8) were re-detected after the booster, suggesting that broad memory maintenance occurred. The study included only two donors, which limits how far the findings can be generalized. The secondary T-cell response was found to be weaker but faster than the primary response, with a peak reached on day 5 rather than on day 15. FACS-sorted repertoires could contain abundant contaminating clonotypes from the bulk population, so computational filtering was required.

The sample's treatment or condition label, decoded: live attenuated yellow fever vaccine strain. Two biological replicates of bulk PBMCs were collected at each blood-draw timepoint. A standard Ficoll-Paque protocol was used to isolate PBMCs from peripheral blood. TriZol was used to extract RNA from bulk PBMCs, from CD4 and CD8 fractions, and from dextramer-positive and dextramer-negative fractions. The germline V gene encodes CDR1 SGHTA and CDR2 FQGTGA. The CDR3 covers 13 residues, taking in both the cysteine and the phenylalanine. Only the CDR3 portion is preserved as DNA: 39 bases, with reading frame beginning at the first base. The V and J ends are trimmed by 11 bases and 4 bases, leaving 14 bases between them. On this clonotype: Its specific antigen is unknown. No base-level quality is on record; no much larger clone is a single base apart.

TCR cDNA was made using 5'RACE template switching, a step that added a universal primer site and unique molecular identifiers. Priming of cDNA synthesis was performed from both the TCR alpha and TCR beta constant segments. Library amplification involved two PCR steps, and the second step added sample barcodes and sequencing adapters. Sequencing of the libraries was done on either Illumina HiSeq 2500 (2x100 bp) or NovaSeq (2x150 bp). Per the source publication's procedure: Demultiplexing of reads and collapsing into UMI consensus sequences were performed with MIGEC, and V(D)J alignment was carried out with MiXCR. Vaccine-responding clonotypes were identified with edgeR using replicate PBMC samples, with FDR below 0.01 and a log2 fold change above 5 up to day 15 being required. Each bulk clonotype received a CD4 or CD8 identity based on whether the sequenced CD4 or CD8 repertoire contained that clonotype at higher abundance. TCRdb ran its own pipeline on the public reads, namely fastp trimming at Q25 and MiXCR clone calling, and kept in-frame beta chains. A single entry per CDR3 protein holds the most common genes and DNA from its merged rows. TCRdb's processing, not the authors' own work, is the source of the V and J calls. For this sample there are approximately 610,000 distinct CDR3 sequences; about 15% appear just once. 17% of the sample is held by the ten biggest clonotypes.

The chain is made from TRBV7-3 and TRBJ2-2, with the identity of the D gene unclear. The sequences come from PBMCs, collected around 5 days after the first yellow fever vaccination. The receptor comes from a man aged 18 to 30 who received the YFV17D yellow fever vaccine. The base sequence is TGTGCCTCCGGCAAAACTCCCACCGGGGAGCTGTTTTTT. This yields the protein CASGKTPTGELFF.